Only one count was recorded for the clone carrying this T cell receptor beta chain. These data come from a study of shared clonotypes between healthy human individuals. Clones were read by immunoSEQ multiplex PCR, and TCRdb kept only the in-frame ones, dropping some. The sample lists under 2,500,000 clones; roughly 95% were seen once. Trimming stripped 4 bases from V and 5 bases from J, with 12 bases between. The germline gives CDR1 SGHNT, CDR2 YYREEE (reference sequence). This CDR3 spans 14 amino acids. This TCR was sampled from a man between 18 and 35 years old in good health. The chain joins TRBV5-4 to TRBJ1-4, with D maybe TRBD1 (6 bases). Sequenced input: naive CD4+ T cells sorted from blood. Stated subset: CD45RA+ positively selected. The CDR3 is CASSRWGANEKLFF. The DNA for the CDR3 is TGTGCCAGCAGCCGGTGGGGGGCAAATGAAAAACTGTTTTTT.